One sample yielded the 4 T cell receptor beta chains listed below, sequenced in a study of graft-versus-host responses after intestinal transplantation. Clones were sequenced by immunoSEQ multiplex PCR, and TCRdb holds only the in-frame ones, with some missing. The sample has 15,000 to 20,000 clones, 82% seen once; the top ten hold more than 5%. Intraepithelial plus lamina propria lymphocytes were released by processing graft tissue. The starting material was ileum tissue, obtained 17 days after transplant. The source is a human patient who received an intestinal transplant, so some T cells may come from the graft donor.

The genes are TRBV2 and TRBJ2-2; 10 bases align to TRBD2. V lost 4 bases, J lost 6 bases, and 5 bases stayed unmatched. The CDR3 runs to 15 residues. Looked up from germline, CDR1 is SNHLY and CDR2 is FYNNEI. As DNA, the CDR3 is TGTGCCAGCAGTGTAGGGCTAGCGGGAGCCGGGGAGCTGTTTTTT. It specifies CASSVGLAGAGELFF.

V usage is TRBV10-3 and J usage is TRBJ1-2; D perhaps matches TRBD1 (6 bases). Germline CDR1 and CDR2: ENHRY and SYGVKD. V was clipped by 10 bases and J by 5 bases, with 11 bases between them. The CDR3 covers 11 residues. CDR3 region: CATRQEYGYTF. The CDR3 DNA reads TGTGCCACACGACAGGAGTATGGCTACACCTTC.

V and J are TRBV20-1 and TRBJ2-5, with a weak D call TRBD2 (6 bases). The J call is doubtful: the DNA matches TRBJ2-7 better. This CDR3 comprises 10 residues. CDR1 and CDR2 from the germline V gene are DFQATT and SNEGSKA (reference sequence). The CDR3 DNA sequence: TGCAGCTACCTAGCGAACGAGCAGTACTTC. Protein product: CSYLANEQYF.

The chain couples TRBV6-5 to TRBJ1-6; D not resolved. Trimming left V 2 bases short and J 7 bases short, with 6 bases between. The length of the CDR3 is 13 residues. Per germline, CDR1 MNHEY and CDR2 SVGAGI. The CDR3 nucleotides read TGTGCCAGCAGTTACGAGAGGAATTCACCCCTCCACTTT. Translating gives CASSYERNSPLHF.